Below, 22 T cell receptor beta chains from the same sample are listed, as sequenced in a study of T cells expressing NK-cell markers. TCRdb processed the 5' RACE reads again and assigns one entry to each CDR3 protein, with no DNA. The sample includes 500,000 to 600,000 distinct CDR3 sequences. The specimen was blood T cells: a sorted CD56 or NKG2C T cell subset, CD4+ or CD8+ T cells, or bulk PBMC T cells (not recorded which). All receptors derive from a man aged 18-30 years in good health.

V and J are TRBV7-9 and TRBJ2-3; the TCRdb D gene call, TRBD2, has no DNA to confirm it. Germline V gives CDR1 SEHNR, CDR2 FQNEAQ (reference sequence). This CDR3 region has 15 residues. Here the CDR3 reads CASSLEGPATDTQYF.

The chain is built from TRBV27 and TRBJ2-3. Germline V gene sequence: CDR1 MNHEY, CDR2 SMNVEV (reference sequence). This CDR3 has 14 residues. CDR3 region: CASSLFGLTDTQYF.

The chain couples TRBV5-1 to TRBJ2-1; lacking DNA, the TRBD2 call made by TCRdb goes unchecked. The CDR3 length is 17 residues. Germline CDR1 reads SGHRS; CDR2 reads YFSETQ. The CDR3 loop reads CASSEGLAGSSYNEQFF. The variable domain in full, completed from reference TRBV5-1 and TRBJ2-1, reads KAGVTQTPRYLIKTRGQQVTLSCSPISGHRSVSWYQQTPGQGLQFLFEYFSETQRNKGNFPGRFSGRQFSNSRSEMNVSTLELGDSALYLCASSEGLAGSSYNEQFFGPGTRLTVL.

The CDR3 is CASSLKWQREGADTQYF. The chain employs TRBV5-1 and TRBJ2-3; TCRdb indicates TRBD2, and absent DNA this call remains unverified. The CDR3 extends over 17 amino acids. Germline CDR1 and CDR2: SGHRS and YFSETQ.

The V call is TRBV7-3, the J call TRBJ2-1. The CDR3 covers 12 residues. The germline gives CDR1 SGHTA, CDR2 FQGTGA. This chain's CDR3 is CASSVTYNEQFF.

This chain joins TRBV6-1 and TRBJ2-3; TCRdb proposes TRBD1, but this gene call is untestable without DNA. This CDR3 is 15 amino acids long. Germline V gene sequence: CDR1 MNHNS, CDR2 SASEGT. CDR3 sequence reads: CASSPMGGAVDTQYF.

The chain employs TRBV6-2 or TRBV6-3 and TRBJ2-1. CDR3 size: 13 residues. Germline V gene lookup returns CDR1 MNHEY and CDR2 SVGEGT. CDR3 residues: CASSWVSYNEQFF.

The V gene is TRBV29-1, the J gene TRBJ2-3; the TRBD2 assignment by TCRdb is unverifiable without DNA. Germline loops: CDR1 SQVTM, CDR2 ANQGSEA. The CDR3 is 13 residues long. CDR3 amino acids: CSARTRQTDTQYF.

The chain employs TRBV12-3 or TRBV12-4 and TRBJ2-5. The CDR3 is 14 amino acids. CDR3 sequence reads: CASSFRRREETQYF.

V is TRBV27 and J is TRBJ2-7; with no DNA, the TCRdb D assignment of TRBD1 cannot be verified. CDR1 is MNHEY and CDR2 is SMNVEV in the germline V gene (reference sequence). This CDR3 contains 14 residues. The CDR3 reads CASRQGAPENEQYF.

The genes are TRBV20-1 and TRBJ2-7. This CDR3 is built from 17 residues. The germline gives CDR1 DFQATT, CDR2 SNEGSKA (reference sequence). The chain's CDR3 is CSARDPQSEVGVHEQYF.

The chain carries TRBV12-3 or TRBV12-4 and TRBJ1-4. CDR3 length equals 11 residues. CDR3 residues: CASGTNEKLFF.

This chain joins TRBV6-1 and TRBJ1-2. Germline loops: CDR1 MNHNS, CDR2 SASEGT. This CDR3 has 14 residues. CDR3 protein: CASSEATVGNGYTF.

The V gene is TRBV5-5, the J gene TRBJ1-1. CDR3 length equals 14 residues. Per germline, CDR1 SGHKS and CDR2 YYEKEE (reference sequence). The CDR3 spells CASSPSGGDTEAFF.

The genes are TRBV12-3 or TRBV12-4 and TRBJ2-2; lacking DNA, the TRBD1 call made by TCRdb goes unchecked. CDR3 size: 14 residues. The CDR3 sequence: CASSLVGGTGELFF.

The CDR3 sequence: CASSMTGGPTEAFF. The genes are TRBV12-3 or TRBV12-4 and TRBJ1-1; TCRdb's D call of TRBD1 is untestable without DNA. The CDR3 loop spans 14 amino acids.

The rearrangement uses TRBV12-3 or TRBV12-4 and TRBJ2-7; as DNA is missing, the TRBD1 call by TCRdb cannot be tested. This CDR3 contains 14 residues. CDR3 in amino acids: CASSPQQGFYEQYF.

This rearrangement joins TRBV29-1 to TRBJ1-2; the TRBD1 assignment by TCRdb is unverifiable without DNA. CDR3 size: 12 residues. Germline V lookup: CDR1 SQVTM, CDR2 ANQGSEA. The CDR3 here is CSVERGSYGYTF.

This chain links TRBV12-3 or TRBV12-4 with TRBJ2-7. The CDR3 contains 13 residues. The CDR3 here is CASCLASLCEQYF.

J is TRBJ2-1 and V is TRBV11-2; the D call from TCRdb, TRBD1, cannot be confirmed without DNA. The CDR3 totals 15 residues. Germline values: CDR1 SGHAT, CDR2 FQNNGV. The CDR3 is CASSSRDRGWNEQFF.

This chain joins TRBV5-1 and TRBJ2-1; TCRdb outputs TRBD2, but without DNA this stays unchecked. Germline V CDR1 and CDR2: SGHRS, YFSETQ. The CDR3 contains 14 residues. CDR3 protein: CASSKAGGQGEQFF. Full variable domain (missing parts from reference TRBV5-1 and TRBJ2-1): KAGVTQTPRYLIKTRGQQVTLSCSPISGHRSVSWYQQTPGQGLQFLFEYFSETQRNKGNFPGRFSGRQFSNSRSEMNVSTLELGDSALYLCASSKAGGQGEQFFGPGTRLTVL.

V gene TRBV13 combines with J gene TRBJ2-1; TCRdb names TRBD2, which stays unverified in the absence of DNA. Germline CDR1 PRHDT, CDR2 FYEKMQ (reference sequence). This CDR3 has 17 residues. CDR3 region: CASSSTAGLADYNEQFF.